The entry that follows covers one T cell receptor beta chain sequence. Its antigen is currently unknown. Sequencing was performed with immunoSEQ multiplex PCR; in TCRdb, only in-frame clones are kept and a portion is missing. Among tens of thousands of clones listed, 75% to 90% were seen once. This sample is part of a study of tumor-infiltrating lymphocytes in localized non-small cell lung cancer. The length of the CDR3 is 16 residues. Germline-derived CDR1 and CDR2 are MNHNY and SVGAGI (reference sequence). V was shortened by 2 bases and J by 0 bases, with 11 bases between the two germline ends. General observations from the study: Not all patients were TCR sequenced, owing to tissue quantity. Different pieces of the same tissue were used for each assay.

The chain is built from TRBV6-6 and TRBJ1-5, with D perhaps matching TRBD1 (5 bases). The TCR was taken from a human donor with non-small cell lung cancer. The sequenced sample consisted of lung tumor tissue. The CDR3 bases are TGTGCCAGCAGTTACGGGGCAGGCTATAGCAATCAGCCCCAGCATTTT. Its translation is CASSYGAGYSNQPQHF.